The T cell receptor (beta chain) described here comes from a study of T cells in Graves' hyperthyroidism and ophthalmopathy. Study observations and caveats: The model made its ophthalmopathy prediction, and onset followed a median about 5.9 months later.

The source material, RNA transcripts, was used to amplify TCR beta CDR3 regions. The study used the HTBI primer set for a first-round RT-PCR of the TCR CDR3. TCRdb passed the multiplex PCR reads through MiXCR, listing each CDR3 protein once. The sample holds around 450,000 distinct CDR3 sequences, 15% to 17% seen once. This clonotype was seen at least ten times. Antigen: not known. V was clipped by 2 bases and J by 2 bases, with 10 bases between them. The V gene's germline CDR1 is SGHDN and CDR2 FVKESK. CDR3 length: 15 residues. This sequence originates from a young woman with Graves' hyperthyroidism. V and J are TRBV14 and TRBJ2-1; D unresolved. Sequenced: blood. The CDR3 reads CASSQSPAPYNEQFF. CDR3 nucleotides: TGTGCCAGCAGCCAATCCCCAGCTCCCTACAATGAGCAGTTCTTC.